This is a list of T cell receptor beta chains from one sample in a study of identical twins. TCRdb re-analysed the 5' RACE reads in MiXCR, keeping a single row per CDR3 protein. The sample lists roughly 750,000 distinct CDR3 sequences; 21% were seen once. Separately, the same data were catalogued under a study of T cells expressing NK-cell markers.

Sequences were obtained from PBMCs. The receptor set was obtained from a woman between 18 and 29 years old in good health. CDR3s include the opening cysteine and the closing phenylalanine or tryptophan. D genes are given only for firm matches. Clone size appears in some rows only: once, few, many, or a class for an expanded clone.

>TRBV5-1|TRBD2|NA|TRBJ2-5|16
TGCGCCAGCAGCTTGGAATCTAGCGGGGGGGCGGAGACCCAGTACTTC
CASSLESSGGAETQYF
>TRBV11-3|NA|few|TRBJ2-1|14
TGTGCCAGCAGCTTAGCCAGGGAGAGGAATGAGCAGTTCTTC
CASSLARERNEQFF
>TRBV27|TRBD1|NA|TRBJ2-2|15
TGTGCCAGCCGGGACAGAGGGACGCGTACCGGGGAGCTGTTTTTT
CASRDRGTRTGELFF
>TRBV5-1|TRBD2|many|TRBJ2-3|16
TGTGCCAGCAGCTTGGGGACTAGCGGGAGTACAGATACGCAGTATTTT
CASSLGTSGSTDTQYF
>TRBV5-5|TRBD1|few|TRBJ2-1|15
TGTGCCAGCAGCCCACTGGGACAGGGAGGTGATGAGCAGTTCTTC
CASSPLGQGGDEQFF
>TRBV4-3|NA|few|TRBJ2-2|14
TGCGCCAGCAGCCACGAGCGGGTAGCCGGGGAGCTGTTTTTT
CASSHERVAGELFF
>TRBV4-3|NA|NA|TRBJ2-1|15
TGCGCCAGCAGCCCAGATGTGCTCGAGGCAGGTGAGCAGTTCTTC
CASSPDVLEAGEQFF
>TRBV9|NA|NA|TRBJ2-1|17
TGTGCCAGCAGCGTAGCGGTGGGGGGAAATTCCTACAATGAGCAGTTCTTC
CASSVAVGGNSYNEQFF
>TRBV6-1|NA|NA|TRBJ2-1|15
TGTGCCAGCAGTGATCCAGGGGGGAGATACAATGAGCAGTTCTTC
CASSDPGGRYNEQFF
>TRBV20-1|TRBD2|many|TRBJ2-1|15
TGCAGTGCTAGAGAGGGACTAACGAATAAGGATGAGCAGTTCTTC
CSAREGLTNKDEQFF
>TRBV6-1|NA|few|TRBJ1-1|14
TGTGCCAGCAGTGAACCTAATGGGGTTACTGAAGCTTTCTTT
CASSEPNGVTEAFF
>TRBV7-2|TRBD2|few|TRBJ2-3|17
TGTGCCAGCAGCCTATGGACTAGCGGGATACGAGCAGATACGCAGTATTTT
CASSLWTSGIRADTQYF
>TRBV7-2|NA|few|TRBJ2-3|12
TGTGCCAGCAGCTTAGTTGTGGGTACGCAGTATTTT
CASSLVVGTQYF
>TRBV11-2|TRBD2|few|TRBJ2-3|18
TGTGCCAGCAGCCGCCGGCCTTCTCGGGGGGGCGCTACAGATACGCAGTATTTT
CASSRRPSRGGATDTQYF
>TRBV5-4|TRBD2|few|TRBJ2-1|13
TGTGCCGTACGCTCGGGGGGGCTCAATGAGCAGTTCTTC
CAVRSGGLNEQFF
>TRBV7-8|NA|NA|TRBJ2-1|15
TGTGCCAGCAGCACAAGGGGGGCCGCCTACAATGAGCAGTTCTTC
CASSTRGAAYNEQFF
>TRBV20-1|NA|few|TRBJ1-1|14
TGCAGTGCTAGAGTGGCAGATAGGAACACTGAAGCTTTCTTT
CSARVADRNTEAFF
>TRBV20-1|NA|NA|TRBJ2-3|15
TGCAGTGCTAGCTCCGGCGCAGGGCCCTCAGATACGCAGTATTTT
CSASSGAGPSDTQYF
>TRBV20-1|NA|few|TRBJ2-1|11
TGCAGTGCTAGTCCAGTGAGTGAGCAGTTCTTC
CSASPVSEQFF
>TRBV29-1|NA|many|TRBJ2-7|12
TGCAGCGTGGCGTCGGTATCCTACGAGCAGTACTTC
CSVASVSYEQYF
>TRBV12-3/TRBV12-4|NA|NA|TRBJ1-2|13
TGTGCCAGCCAGACACAGGGTTCCTATGGCTACACCTTC
CASQTQGSYGYTF
>TRBV20-1|NA|NA|TRBJ1-2|11
TGCAGTGCTACCCAGGGGTATGGCTACACCTTC
CSATQGYGYTF
>TRBV20-1|TRBD1|NA|TRBJ2-1|16
TGCAGTGCTAGAGATTACGTAGGACAGGGTAACGGTGAGCAGTTCTTC
CSARDYVGQGNGEQFF
>TRBV4-3|NA|few|TRBJ2-3|17
TGCGCCAGCAGCCAAGACTTGGTACTCCCAAGCACAGATACGCAGTATTTT
CASSQDLVLPSTDTQYF
>TRBV20-1|NA|NA|TRBJ2-3|13
TGCAGTGCTAGAGATTCTCCCTGGGATACGCAGTATTTT
CSARDSPWDTQYF
>TRBV20-1|NA|NA|TRBJ2-7|14
TGCAGTGCTAGAGACACCAGGGGGGGAATAGAGCAGTACTTC
CSARDTRGGIEQYF
>TRBV12-3/TRBV12-4|TRBD2|few|TRBJ2-1|15
TGTGCCACTTTAGAGGGGACTAGCGGCTACAATGAGCAGTTCTTC
CATLEGTSGYNEQFF
>TRBV20-1|NA|few|TRBJ1-2|13
TGCAGTGCTAGAGGGCAGGGCAACTATGGCTACACCTTC
CSARGQGNYGYTF
>TRBV20-1|TRBD1|NA|TRBJ2-7|18
TGCAGTGCTAGTAGCGGACAGGGAATAGTGGGGCTTTCATACGAGCAGTACTTC
CSASSGQGIVGLSYEQYF
>TRBV7-8|TRBD2|NA|TRBJ2-1|17
TGTGCCAGCAGCTTCGGACTAGCGGGACTTTACTACAATGAGCAGTTCTTC
CASSFGLAGLYYNEQFF
>TRBV12-3/TRBV12-4|TRBD1|many|TRBJ1-2|17
TGTGCCAGCATCAAGTGGGGGACAGGGGAATCCCTGGATGGCTACACCTTC
CASIKWGTGESLDGYTF
>TRBV20-1|NA|many|TRBJ2-1|15
TGCAGTGCTAGAGATTGGCAGGGGTCCTCCAATGAGCAGTTCTTC
CSARDWQGSSNEQFF